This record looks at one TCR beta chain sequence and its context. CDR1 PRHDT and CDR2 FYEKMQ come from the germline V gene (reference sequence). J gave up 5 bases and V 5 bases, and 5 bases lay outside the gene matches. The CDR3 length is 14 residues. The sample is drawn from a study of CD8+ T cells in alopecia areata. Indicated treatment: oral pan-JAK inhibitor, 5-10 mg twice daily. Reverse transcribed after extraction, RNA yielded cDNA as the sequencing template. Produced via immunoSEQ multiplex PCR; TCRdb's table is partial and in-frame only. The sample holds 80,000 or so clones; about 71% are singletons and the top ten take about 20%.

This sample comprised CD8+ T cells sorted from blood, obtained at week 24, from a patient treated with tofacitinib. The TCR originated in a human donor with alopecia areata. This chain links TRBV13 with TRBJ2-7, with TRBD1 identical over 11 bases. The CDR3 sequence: CASSTGQGGNEQYF. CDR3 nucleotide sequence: TGTGCCAGCAGCACGGGACAGGGGGGCAACGAGCAGTACTTC.